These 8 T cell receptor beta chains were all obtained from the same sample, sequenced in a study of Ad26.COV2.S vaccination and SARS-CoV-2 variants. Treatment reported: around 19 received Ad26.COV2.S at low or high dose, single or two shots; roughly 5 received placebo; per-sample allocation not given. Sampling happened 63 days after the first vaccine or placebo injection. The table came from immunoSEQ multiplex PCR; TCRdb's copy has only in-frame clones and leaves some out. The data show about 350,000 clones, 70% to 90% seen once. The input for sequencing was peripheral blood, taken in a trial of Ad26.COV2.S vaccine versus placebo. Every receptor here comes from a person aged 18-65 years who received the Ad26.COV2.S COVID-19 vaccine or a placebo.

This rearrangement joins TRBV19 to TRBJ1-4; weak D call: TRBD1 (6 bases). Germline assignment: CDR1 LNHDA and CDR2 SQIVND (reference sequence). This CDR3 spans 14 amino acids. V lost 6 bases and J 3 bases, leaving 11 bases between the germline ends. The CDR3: CASSTQGSNEKLFF. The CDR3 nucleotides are TGTGCCAGTAGCACACAGGGATCTAATGAAAAACTGTTTTTT.

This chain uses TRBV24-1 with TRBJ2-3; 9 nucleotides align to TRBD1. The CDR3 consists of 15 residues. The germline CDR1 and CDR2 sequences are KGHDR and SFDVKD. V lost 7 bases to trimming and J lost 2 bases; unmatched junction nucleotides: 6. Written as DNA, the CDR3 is TGTGCCACCAGCCCGGGACAGGGCATCACAGATACGCAGTATTTT. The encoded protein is CATSPGQGITDTQYF.

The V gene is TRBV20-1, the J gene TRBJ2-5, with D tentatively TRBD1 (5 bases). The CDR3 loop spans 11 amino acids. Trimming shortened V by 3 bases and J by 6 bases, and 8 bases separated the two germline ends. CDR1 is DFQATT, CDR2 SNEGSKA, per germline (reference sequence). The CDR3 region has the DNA TGCAGTGCTAGCCAGGGCAAGACCCAGTACTTC. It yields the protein CSASQGKTQYF.

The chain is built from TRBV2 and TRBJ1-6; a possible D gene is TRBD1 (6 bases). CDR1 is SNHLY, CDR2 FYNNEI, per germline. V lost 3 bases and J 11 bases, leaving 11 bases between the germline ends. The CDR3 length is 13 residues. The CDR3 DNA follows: TGTGCCAGCAGTGATCAGGGGCAAACACCCCTCCACTTT. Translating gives CASSDQGQTPLHF.

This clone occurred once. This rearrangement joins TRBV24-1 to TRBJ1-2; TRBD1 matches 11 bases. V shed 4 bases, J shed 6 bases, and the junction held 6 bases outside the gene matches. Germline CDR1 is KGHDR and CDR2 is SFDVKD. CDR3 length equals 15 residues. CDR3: CATSDNRDRGDGYTF. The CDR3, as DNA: TGTGCCACCAGTGACAACCGGGACAGGGGGGATGGCTACACCTTC.

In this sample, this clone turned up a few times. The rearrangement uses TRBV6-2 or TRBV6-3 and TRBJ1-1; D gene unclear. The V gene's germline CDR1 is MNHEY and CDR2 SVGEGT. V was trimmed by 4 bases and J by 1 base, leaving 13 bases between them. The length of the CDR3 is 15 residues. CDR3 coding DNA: TGTGCCAGCAGTTTCCGGGGTCCTGGGAACACTGAAGCTTTCTTT. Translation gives CASSFRGPGNTEAFF.

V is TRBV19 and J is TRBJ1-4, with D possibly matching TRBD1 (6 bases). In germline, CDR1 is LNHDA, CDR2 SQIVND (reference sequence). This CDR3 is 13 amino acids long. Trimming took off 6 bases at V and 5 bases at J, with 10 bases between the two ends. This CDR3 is CASRVTGNEKLFF. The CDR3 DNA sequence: TGTGCCAGTAGGGTTACAGGGAATGAAAAACTGTTTTTT.

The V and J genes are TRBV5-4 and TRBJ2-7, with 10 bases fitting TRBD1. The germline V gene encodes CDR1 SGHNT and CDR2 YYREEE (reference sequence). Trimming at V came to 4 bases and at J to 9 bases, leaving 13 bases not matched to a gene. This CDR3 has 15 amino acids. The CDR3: CASSPGTGAVRGQYF. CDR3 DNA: TGTGCCAGCAGCCCCGGGACAGGGGCCGTGAGAGGGCAGTACTTC. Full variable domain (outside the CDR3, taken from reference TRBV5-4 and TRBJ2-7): ETGVTQSPTHLIKTRGQQVTLRCSSQSGHNTVSWYQQALGQGPQFIFQYYREEENGRGNFPPRFSGLQFPNYSSELNVNALELDDSALYLCASSPGTGAVRGQYFGPGTRLTVT.